This T cell receptor beta chain was captured in a study of blood T cells in healthy people across ages. Findings and limits, study-wide: From one million sequenced T cells, diversity estimates were lower bounds.

The second PCR ran roughly 6 to 12 cycles with a sample-barcoded 5' primer and J-beta primers. Sequencing yielded, for each sample, at least 2.5 million paired-end reads carrying CDR3. TCRdb used MiXCR to reprocess the 5' RACE reads, holding one entry per CDR3 protein. The top ten hold over 9% of the sample, which has roughly 1,500,000 distinct CDR3 sequences, about 35% seen once. This clonotype was recorded a few times. Its antigen is undetermined. V was clipped by 3 bases and J by 2 bases; unmatched bases: 2. The germline V gene has CDR1 SNHLY and CDR2 FYNNEI. There are 16 residues in the CDR3. It was 8 to 10 milliliters of peripheral blood that were drawn from each donor. Researchers isolated at least 6.5 million PBMCs per sample.

This clonotype was obtained from a woman in her 30s in good health. Sequencing was performed on blood. The chain uses TRBV2 and TRBJ2-6, with 9 positions matching TRBD2. CDR3 nucleotide sequence: TGTGCCAGCAGTGACTCTAGCGGGGCTGGGGCCAACGTCCTGACTTTC. The encoded protein is CASSDSSGAGANVLTF.